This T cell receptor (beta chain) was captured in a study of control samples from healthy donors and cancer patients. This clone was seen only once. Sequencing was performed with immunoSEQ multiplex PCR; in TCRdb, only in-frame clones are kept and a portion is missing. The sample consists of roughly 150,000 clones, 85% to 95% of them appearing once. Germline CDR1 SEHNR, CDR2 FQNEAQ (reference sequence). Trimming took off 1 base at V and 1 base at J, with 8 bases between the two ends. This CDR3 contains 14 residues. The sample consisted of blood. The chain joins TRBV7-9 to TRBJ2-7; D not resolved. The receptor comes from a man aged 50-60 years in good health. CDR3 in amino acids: CASSLGFKSYEQYF. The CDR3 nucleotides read TGTGCCAGCAGCTTAGGTTTCAAGTCCTACGAGCAGTACTTC. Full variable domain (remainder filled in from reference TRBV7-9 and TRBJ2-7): DTGVSQNPRHKITKRGQNVTFRCDPISEHNRLYWYRQTLGQGPEFLTYFQNEAQLEKSRLLSDRFSAERPKGSFSTLEIQRTEQGDSAMYLCASSLGFKSYEQYFGPGTRLTVT.